The rows below give T cell receptor beta chains drawn from one sample of a study of blood T cell repertoires in COVID-19. Clones were read by immunoSEQ multiplex PCR, and TCRdb kept only the in-frame ones, dropping some. The table shows roughly 250,000 clones, with roughly 80% occurring only once. The sample comprised peripheral blood. Source of these receptors: a woman older than 75 with acute or convalescent COVID-19. Both conserved end residues are part of each CDR3. A D gene is named only where the DNA matches it firmly. Rows give clone size only sometimes, using once, few, many, or a class for an expanded clone.

v_gene: TRBV25-1
j_gene: TRBJ1-6
abundance: .
d_gene: TRBD1
CDR3aa: CASSGGPRQGLYNSPLHF
CDR3nt: TGTGCCAGCAGTGGAGGACCTCGACAGGGACTCTATAATTCACCCCTCCACTTT

v_gene: TRBV5-5
j_gene: TRBJ2-7
abundance: .
d_gene: TRBD1
CDR3aa: CASSLIRTGLEQYF
CDR3nt: TGTGCCAGCAGCTTAATACGGACAGGTCTCGAGCAGTACTTC

v_gene: TRBV28
j_gene: TRBJ2-1
abundance: .
d_gene: TRBD2
CDR3aa: CASSLISGTSGAYTYNEQFF
CDR3nt: TGTGCCAGCAGCCTTATCTCCGGGACTAGCGGGGCGTACACCTACAATGAGCAGTTCTTC

v_gene: TRBV2
j_gene: TRBJ2-2
abundance: .
d_gene: .
CDR3aa: CASSEVGGAGELFF
CDR3nt: TGTGCCAGCAGTGAAGTAGGGGGGGCCGGGGAGCTGTTTTTT

v_gene: TRBV20-1
j_gene: TRBJ1-2
abundance: .
d_gene: .
CDR3aa: CSASNRVQGYTF
CDR3nt: TGCAGTGCCAGTAACAGGGTTCAAGGCTACACCTTC

v_gene: TRBV12-5
j_gene: TRBJ2-1
abundance: .
d_gene: .
CDR3aa: CASGRQAHNEQFF
CDR3nt: TGTGCTAGTGGCCGACAGGCCCACAATGAGCAGTTCTTC

v_gene: TRBV11-2
j_gene: TRBJ1-1
abundance: .
d_gene: TRBD1
CDR3aa: CASSFRGMNTEAFF
CDR3nt: TGTGCCAGCAGCTTCAGGGGGATGAACACTGAAGCTTTCTTT

v_gene: TRBV6-6
j_gene: TRBJ1-4
abundance: .
d_gene: .
CDR3aa: CASSSPDLGADEKLFF
CDR3nt: TGTGCCAGCAGTTCCCCTGATTTAGGAGCGGATGAAAAACTGTTTTTT

v_gene: TRBV28
j_gene: TRBJ1-2
abundance: .
d_gene: .
CDR3aa: CASRTRGYGYTF
CDR3nt: TGTGCCAGCAGGACTCGGGGCTATGGCTACACCTTC

v_gene: TRBV23-1
j_gene: TRBJ2-7
abundance: .
d_gene: .
CDR3aa: CASSQFRQGTYEQYF
CDR3nt: TGCGCCAGCAGTCAGTTTCGTCAGGGGACCTACGAGCAGTACTTC

v_gene: TRBV28
j_gene: TRBJ2-7
abundance: .
d_gene: TRBD1
CDR3aa: CASSLGGQSLRGQYF
CDR3nt: TGTGCCAGCAGTTTAGGGGGACAGAGCCTCCGCGGGCAGTACTTC

v_gene: TRBV2
j_gene: TRBJ1-1
abundance: .
d_gene: .
CDR3aa: CASSDRRNTEAFF
CDR3nt: TGTGCCAGCAGCGACAGGCGGAACACTGAAGCTTTCTTT

v_gene: TRBV5-1
j_gene: TRBJ2-3
abundance: .
d_gene: .
CDR3aa: CASSLGRWDTQYF
CDR3nt: TGCGCCAGCAGCTTGGGGCGGTGGGATACGCAGTATTTT

v_gene: TRBV3-1/TRBV3-2
j_gene: TRBJ2-5
abundance: .
d_gene: .
CDR3aa: CASSQSEGAKTQYF
CDR3nt: TGTGCCAGCAGCCAGTCGGAAGGGGCAAAGACCCAGTACTTC

v_gene: TRBV5-1
j_gene: TRBJ2-2
abundance: .
d_gene: TRBD1
CDR3aa: CASRRGGQGNTGELFF
CDR3nt: TGCGCCAGCAGGCGTGGGGGACAGGGTAACACCGGGGAGCTGTTTTTT

v_gene: TRBV2
j_gene: TRBJ1-1
abundance: .
d_gene: .
CDR3aa: CASRGQTEAFF
CDR3nt: TGTGCCAGCAGGGGGCAGACTGAAGCTTTCTTT

v_gene: TRBV28
j_gene: TRBJ2-1
abundance: .
d_gene: TRBD1
CDR3aa: CASSLFGAGTGVHNEQFF
CDR3nt: TGTGCCAGCAGTTTATTCGGAGCAGGGACAGGGGTCCACAATGAGCAGTTCTTC

v_gene: TRBV4-1
j_gene: TRBJ2-3
abundance: few
d_gene: TRBD2
CDR3aa: CASSPSGLAGGGADTQYF
CDR3nt: TGCGCCAGCAGCCCTTCGGGACTAGCGGGGGGCGGGGCAGATACGCAGTATTTT

v_gene: TRBV27
j_gene: TRBJ1-6
abundance: .
d_gene: TRBD1
CDR3aa: CASSPVRTGDSSYNSPLHF
CDR3nt: TGTGCCAGCAGTCCCGTGCGGACAGGGGATAGCTCCTATAATTCACCCCTCCACTTT

v_gene: TRBV30
j_gene: TRBJ1-6
abundance: .
d_gene: .
CDR3aa: CAWSPPPVLNSPLHF
CDR3nt: TGTGCCTGGAGTCCCCCCCCGGTGCTTAATTCACCCCTCCACTTT

v_gene: TRBV30
j_gene: TRBJ1-3
abundance: few
d_gene: .
CDR3aa: CAQSVGNTIYF
CDR3nt: TGTGCCCAATCAGTCGGAAACACCATATATTTT

v_gene: TRBV7-2
j_gene: TRBJ2-1
abundance: .
d_gene: TRBD2
CDR3aa: CASSPGLAGKYNEQFF
CDR3nt: TGTGCCAGCAGCCCCGGACTAGCGGGGAAATACAATGAGCAGTTCTTC

v_gene: TRBV25-1
j_gene: TRBJ2-1
abundance: .
d_gene: TRBD2
CDR3aa: CASSESSGVRFF
CDR3nt: TGTGCCAGCAGTGAATCGAGCGGGGTTCGGTTCTTC

v_gene: TRBV18
j_gene: TRBJ2-5
abundance: .
d_gene: TRBD2
CDR3aa: CASSPLPSGAQETQYF
CDR3nt: TGTGCCAGCTCACCACTCCCTAGCGGGGCCCAAGAGACCCAGTACTTC

v_gene: TRBV3-1/TRBV3-2
j_gene: TRBJ1-4
abundance: .
d_gene: .
CDR3aa: CASSRRQPNEKLFF
CDR3nt: TGTGCCAGCAGCCGGCGACAGCCGAATGAAAAACTGTTTTTT

v_gene: TRBV6-5
j_gene: TRBJ1-2
abundance: .
d_gene: TRBD1
CDR3aa: CASSLRGPYGYTF
CDR3nt: TGTGCCAGCAGTCTTAGGGGGCCCTATGGCTACACCTTC

v_gene: TRBV7-9
j_gene: TRBJ2-2
abundance: few
d_gene: TRBD1
CDR3aa: CASSRDRGPRDTGELFF
CDR3nt: TGTGCCAGCAGCCGGGACAGGGGACCTAGGGACACCGGGGAGCTGTTTTTT

v_gene: TRBV28
j_gene: TRBJ2-2
abundance: .
d_gene: TRBD2
CDR3aa: CASRNAGGRTGELFF
CDR3nt: TGTGCCAGCAGAAACGCGGGGGGGCGGACCGGGGAGCTGTTTTTT

v_gene: TRBV5-1
j_gene: TRBJ1-1
abundance: .
d_gene: .
CDR3aa: CASSLTGRITEAFF
CDR3nt: TGCGCCAGCAGCCTCACAGGGCGGATCACTGAAGCTTTCTTT

v_gene: TRBV7-2
j_gene: TRBJ1-5
abundance: .
d_gene: .
CDR3aa: CASSPGKENQPQHF
CDR3nt: TGTGCCAGCAGCCCCGGGAAGGAGAATCAGCCCCAGCATTTT

v_gene: TRBV7-9
j_gene: TRBJ1-1
abundance: .
d_gene: TRBD1
CDR3aa: CASSLGSTGAFF
CDR3nt: TGTGCCAGCAGCTTAGGCTCCACAGGGGCCTTCTTT

v_gene: TRBV7-9
j_gene: TRBJ2-2
abundance: once
d_gene: .
CDR3aa: CASSLAGVSTGELFF
CDR3nt: TGTGCCAGCAGCTTAGCCGGGGTTTCCACCGGGGAGCTGTTTTTT

v_gene: TRBV28
j_gene: TRBJ2-5
abundance: once
d_gene: TRBD1
CDR3aa: CASSSRTGVETQYF
CDR3nt: TGTGCCAGCAGTTCCCGGACAGGGGTAGAGACCCAGTACTTC

v_gene: TRBV5-1
j_gene: TRBJ1-3
abundance: .
d_gene: .
CDR3aa: CASSLGVPGNTIYF
CDR3nt: TGCGCCAGCAGCTTGGGCGTACCTGGAAACACCATATATTTT

v_gene: TRBV6-2/TRBV6-3
j_gene: TRBJ1-2
abundance: .
d_gene: .
CDR3aa: CASSFSIPGYTF
CDR3nt: TGTGCCAGCAGTTTTTCCATTCCTGGCTACACCTTC

v_gene: TRBV4-1
j_gene: TRBJ2-2
abundance: .
d_gene: TRBD2
CDR3aa: CASSRSPGGNTGELFF
CDR3nt: TGCGCCAGCAGCCGAAGCCCGGGGGGGAACACCGGGGAGCTGTTTTTT

v_gene: TRBV5-4
j_gene: TRBJ1-4
abundance: few
d_gene: TRBD1
CDR3aa: CASSTRQGGGEKLFF
CDR3nt: TGTGCCAGCAGCACCCGACAGGGAGGAGGTGAAAAACTGTTTTTT

v_gene: TRBV5-1
j_gene: TRBJ1-4
abundance: .
d_gene: .
CDR3aa: CASSPGQTSNEKLFF
CDR3nt: TGCGCCAGCAGCCCCGGACAGACTTCTAATGAAAAACTGTTTTTT

v_gene: TRBV27
j_gene: TRBJ1-5
abundance: .
d_gene: .
CDR3aa: CASSLRGGSNQPQHF
CDR3nt: TGTGCCAGCAGTTTAAGAGGAGGAAGCAATCAGCCCCAGCATTTT

v_gene: TRBV6-6
j_gene: TRBJ2-3
abundance: .
d_gene: TRBD2
CDR3aa: CASSRPLAGRVGTDTQYF
CDR3nt: TGTGCCAGTAGTCGTCCCTTAGCGGGGAGGGTTGGCACAGATACGCAGTATTTT

v_gene: TRBV15
j_gene: TRBJ2-5
abundance: .
d_gene: .
CDR3aa: CATSSGTDSRETQYF
CDR3nt: TGTGCCACCAGCAGCGGAACGGACAGCCGAGAGACCCAGTACTTC

v_gene: TRBV3-1/TRBV3-2
j_gene: TRBJ1-1
abundance: .
d_gene: .
CDR3aa: CASSHPGGNTEAFF
CDR3nt: TGTGCCAGCAGCCACCCGGGGGGGAACACTGAAGCTTTCTTT

v_gene: TRBV3-1/TRBV3-2
j_gene: TRBJ1-3
abundance: .
d_gene: .
CDR3aa: CASSPGQLVSGNTIYF
CDR3nt: TGTGCCAGCAGCCCCGGACAGTTAGTCTCTGGAAACACCATATATTTT

v_gene: TRBV18
j_gene: TRBJ2-3
abundance: .
d_gene: .
CDR3aa: CASSPRRGISTDTQYF
CDR3nt: TGTGCCAGCTCACCACGCAGGGGCATCAGCACAGATACGCAGTATTTT

v_gene: TRBV3-1/TRBV3-2
j_gene: TRBJ2-1
abundance: .
d_gene: .
CDR3aa: CASSLRGSSYNEQFF
CDR3nt: TGTGCCAGCAGCCTTCGGGGTAGCTCCTACAATGAGCAGTTCTTC

v_gene: TRBV3-1/TRBV3-2
j_gene: TRBJ1-1
abundance: .
d_gene: .
CDR3aa: CASSQGGITEAFF
CDR3nt: TGTGCCAGCAGCCAGGGGGGGATCACTGAAGCTTTCTTT

v_gene: TRBV19
j_gene: TRBJ2-7
abundance: .
d_gene: TRBD1
CDR3aa: CASRDRAGYEQYF
CDR3nt: TGTGCCAGTAGGGACAGGGCGGGCTACGAGCAGTACTTC

v_gene: TRBV2
j_gene: TRBJ1-1
abundance: .
d_gene: .
CDR3aa: CASSEALGKNTEAFF
CDR3nt: TGTGCCAGCAGTGAAGCGCTTGGCAAGAACACTGAAGCTTTCTTT

v_gene: TRBV28
j_gene: TRBJ1-5
abundance: .
d_gene: .
CDR3aa: CASSFGTGGFQPQHF
CDR3nt: TGTGCCAGCAGTTTCGGGACGGGGGGATTTCAGCCCCAGCATTTT

v_gene: TRBV24-1
j_gene: TRBJ2-1
abundance: .
d_gene: TRBD1
CDR3aa: CATSDLQGAKDEQFF
CDR3nt: TGTGCCACCAGTGATCTTCAGGGGGCAAAAGATGAGCAGTTCTTC

v_gene: TRBV12-3/TRBV12-4
j_gene: TRBJ1-5
abundance: .
d_gene: TRBD1
CDR3aa: CASSRTGWQPQHF
CDR3nt: TGTGCCAGCAGTCGGACAGGGTGGCAGCCCCAGCATTTT

v_gene: TRBV5-4
j_gene: TRBJ1-1
abundance: .
d_gene: .
CDR3aa: CASILTRGAPMDKNTEAFF
CDR3nt: TGTGCCAGCATCCTGACTCGGGGGGCGCCGATGGATAAGAACACTGAAGCTTTCTTT